These 19 T cell receptor beta chains were sequenced from one sample in a study of control samples from healthy donors and cancer patients. Repertoires were generated with immunoSEQ multiplex PCR, while TCRdb's copy carries only in-frame clones and drops some. The sample consists of fewer than 95,000 clones, around four fifths of them appearing once. Specimen: blood. The source is a man between 25 and 39 years old in good health.

The chain employs TRBV3-1 (or the pseudogene TRBV3-2) and TRBJ1-1; D not certain. The CDR3 length is 13 residues. Trimming removed 4 bases at V and 4 bases at J, with 10 bases between. The germline V gene has CDR1 LGHDT and CDR2 YNNKEL (reference sequence). CDR3 in amino acids: CASSPSLGTEAFF. Here the CDR3 DNA reads TGTGCCAGCAGCCCAAGTCTCGGCACTGAAGCTTTCTTT.

The chain has TRBV7-3 and TRBJ1-1; D is perhaps TRBD1 (5 bases). This CDR3 contains 15 residues. V shed 6 bases and J shed 5 bases, with 19 bases lying between them. Germline CDR1 and CDR2: SGHTA and FQGTGA. CDR3: CASRRAPGPNTEAFF. The CDR3 DNA follows: TGTGCCAGCAGGAGGGCCCCGGGACCGAATACTGAAGCTTTCTTT.

CDR3 region: CASSPRVSRNTEAFF. The CDR3 nucleotides read TGTGCCAGCAGCCCCAGGGTTTCTCGGAACACTGAAGCTTTCTTT. The V gene is TRBV14, the J gene TRBJ1-1; a weak D match, TRBD1 (5 bases). This CDR3 region has 15 residues. V was cut by 4 bases and J by 1 base, with 13 bases left in between. Germline assignment: CDR1 SGHDN and CDR2 FVKESK.

CDR3 DNA: TGTGCCAGCAGTCCGCGGCCAGATACGCAGTATTTT. This translates into CASSPRPDTQYF. The J gene is TRBJ2-3, the V gene TRBV12-3 or TRBV12-4; D is uncertain. The CDR3 contains 12 residues. Trimming took off 5 bases at V and 4 bases at J, with 7 bases between the two ends.

J is TRBJ1-2 and V is TRBV28; no firm D call. Deletions cut 3 bases from V and 8 bases from J, with 13 bases between. This CDR3 has 13 amino acids. CDR1 MDHEN and CDR2 SYDVKM come from the germline V gene. CDR3 DNA: TGTGCCAGCAGTTTTCCGCGAGTAATCGGCTACACCTTC. Translation: CASSFPRVIGYTF.

The gene calls are TRBV19 and TRBJ2-1, with D possibly TRBD2 on 5 matching bases. V lost 4 bases, J lost 5 bases, and 9 bases lay in between. The CDR3 loop spans 13 amino acids. CDR1 is LNHDA, CDR2 SQIVND, per germline (reference sequence). The CDR3 bases are TGTGCCAGTAGTAGTAACGGGGACAATGAGCAGTTCTTC. It translates to CASSSNGDNEQFF.

The V and J genes are TRBV12-3 or TRBV12-4 and TRBJ1-1, with 9 bases aligning to TRBD1. There are 13 residues in the CDR3. Losses at the gene ends were 9 bases for V and 0 bases for J; bases not matched to a gene: 2. The CDR3 sequence: CASGDRVNTEAFF. The CDR3, as DNA: TGTGCCAGTGGGGACAGGGTGAACACTGAAGCTTTCTTT.

This sequence joins TRBV28 and TRBJ1-6; D call uncertain. The germline CDR1 and CDR2 sequences are MDHEN and SYDVKM. This CDR3 is built from 19 residues. V was trimmed by 3 bases and J by 7 bases, leaving 25 bases between them. The CDR3 loop is CASSLIRQGKILRNSPLHF. Here the CDR3 DNA reads TGTGCCAGCAGTTTGATACGACAAGGAAAAATCCTTCGCAATTCACCCCTCCACTTT.

By frequency in the sample, this clone is medium-sized (0.01 to 0.1%). The chain couples TRBV5-1 to TRBJ1-4; a possible D gene is TRBD1 (6 bases). CDR1 SGHRS and CDR2 YFSETQ come from the germline V gene. This CDR3 contains 16 residues. Trimming took off 3 bases at V and 5 bases at J, with 17 bases between the two ends. CDR3 nucleotides: TGCGCCAGCAGCTCGACCCTCGGAGGGGGGAATGAAAAACTGTTTTTT. Protein: CASSSTLGGGNEKLFF.

V is TRBV28 and J is TRBJ1-1; maybe TRBD1 (6 bases). Germline CDR1 MDHEN, CDR2 SYDVKM. This CDR3 has 15 amino acids. Trimming stripped 5 bases from V and 3 bases from J, with 16 bases between. The CDR3 sequence: CASSIHQGSYTEAFF. The CDR3 coding sequence is TGTGCCAGCAGTATACACCAGGGGTCTTACACTGAAGCTTTCTTT.

The V gene is TRBV5-1, the J gene TRBJ1-1; a weak D match, TRBD1 (6 bases). Between the trimmed V and J ends, which lost 6 bases and 6 bases, there was a span of 21 bases. This CDR3 has 15 residues. Germline V gene data show CDR1 as SGHRS and CDR2 as YFSETQ. The CDR3 coding sequence is TGCGCCAGCAACCCAGAGGGACACCAAGGGGCTGAAGCTTTCTTT. Translating it yields CASNPEGHQGAEAFF.

This clone was seen a handful of times. The chain employs TRBV7-9 and TRBJ2-7; 11 positions match TRBD1. This CDR3 comprises 14 residues. The V gene's germline CDR1 is SEHNR and CDR2 FQNEAQ (reference sequence). The V gene end was trimmed by 5 bases and the J gene end by 5 bases; junction bases not matched to a gene: 5. The CDR3 loop is CASSLWTGGDEQYF. The DNA of the CDR3 is TGTGCCAGCAGCCTCTGGACAGGGGGCGACGAGCAGTACTTC. The complete variable domain, with remaining parts taken from reference TRBV7-9 and TRBJ2-7, reads DTGVSQNPRHKITKRGQNVTFRCDPISEHNRLYWYRQTLGQGPEFLTYFQNEAQLEKSRLLSDRFSAERPKGSFSTLEIQRTEQGDSAMYLCASSLWTGGDEQYFGPGTRLTVT.

The J gene is TRBJ1-5, the V gene TRBV4-2, with 11 bases aligning to TRBD1. CDR1 is LGHNA, CDR2 YNFKEQ, per germline. V dropped 2 bases and J dropped 6; count of bases not matched to a gene: 6. The CDR3 is 16 residues long. The CDR3 DNA sequence: TGTGCCAGCAGCCAACTCGGACAGGGGGCGCGTCAGCCCCAGCATTTT. This gives the protein CASSQLGQGARQPQHF.

This clone was seen a few times. The V gene is TRBV19, the J gene TRBJ1-4, with no clear D. This CDR3 is 15 amino acids long. Per the germline V gene, CDR1 is LNHDA and CDR2 is SQIVND (reference sequence). Trimming cost V 4 bases and J 5 bases, with 14 bases left between them. As DNA, the CDR3 is TGTGCCAGTAGTAATTCAAAGAGGGCCAATGAAAAACTGTTTTTT. Translated: CASSNSKRANEKLFF.

The chain carries TRBV30 and TRBJ1-6; D not certain. The CDR3 totals 17 residues. In germline, CDR1 is GTSNPN, CDR2 SVGIG (reference sequence). V was shortened by 0 bases and J by 6 bases, with 18 bases between the two germline ends. The DNA for the CDR3 is TGTGCCTGGAGTGTACCCACGCAGATGATTTTTAATTCACCCCTCCACTTT. Protein sequence: CAWSVPTQMIFNSPLHF.

This rearrangement joins TRBV30 to TRBJ1-1, with 9 bases that match TRBD1. J was trimmed by 1 base and V by 5 bases; bases with no gene match: 2. CDR1 GTSNPN and CDR2 SVGIG come from the germline V gene (reference sequence). The CDR3 totals 13 residues. CDR3 residues: CAWGTGRNTEAFF. The CDR3 DNA reads as TGTGCCTGGGGGACAGGGCGGAACACTGAAGCTTTCTTT.

The chain uses TRBV12-3 or TRBV12-4 and TRBJ1-1; D is uncertain. V lost 5 bases, J lost 0 bases, and 7 bases lay in between. This CDR3 is 13 amino acids long. This chain's CDR3 is CASSAQMNTEAFF. In DNA, the CDR3 is TGTGCCAGCAGTGCGCAAATGAACACTGAAGCTTTCTTT.

This clone was recorded many times. The chain recombines TRBV5-1 with TRBJ1-1; tentatively, D is TRBD1 (5 bases). CDR1 and CDR2 (germline): SGHRS, YFSETQ. V was shortened by 2 bases and J by 1 base, with 12 bases between the two germline ends. This CDR3 has 15 amino acids. The CDR3 DNA sequence: TGCGCCAGCAGCTTCCGTCAGGGCGGGAACACTGAAGCTTTCTTT. Protein: CASSFRQGGNTEAFF.

The chain employs TRBV5-1 and TRBJ2-3, with 9 bases that match TRBD1. Trimming removed 4 bases from V and 3 bases from J; junction bases left unmatched: 9. The CDR3 loop spans 16 amino acids. CDR1 is SGHRS and CDR2 is YFSETQ in the germline V gene. CDR3 residues: CASSPPTGGRTDTQYF. CDR3 bases: TGCGCCAGCAGCCCACCGACAGGGGGGAGGACAGATACGCAGTATTTT.